This T cell receptor (beta chain) was documented in a study of T cells expressing NK-cell markers. Whole-study context: With respect to HCMV, seven of the eight sequenced donors were seropositive, and one was seronegative. Points from the study as a whole: Six or seven donors showed dominant NKG2C+ clonotypes comprising roughly 1.0-7.0% of their CD8+ T cells.

TCRdb re-called the 5' RACE reads and gives one entry per CDR3 protein, without DNA. The sample table includes 400,000 to 500,000 distinct CDR3 sequences. For this clonotype: Its antigen is unidentified.

Germline values: CDR1 SQVTM, CDR2 ANQGSEA. The CDR3 is 14 residues long. The receptor was isolated from a woman between 18 and 70 years old in good health. Specimen: blood T cells: a sorted CD56 or NKG2C T cell subset, CD4+ or CD8+ T cells, or bulk PBMC T cells (not recorded which). The chain recombines TRBV29-1 with TRBJ2-2; the D call from TCRdb, TRBD1, cannot be confirmed without DNA. CDR3 in amino acids: CSVVWGSSAGELFF.